Below are 30 T cell receptor beta chains sequenced from a single sample in a study of blood T cell repertoires in COVID-19. Some clones are missing from TCRdb's copy, which holds only in-frame ones; the method was immunoSEQ multiplex PCR. Counted here are under 300,000 clones, 75% to 90% occurring once; the ten biggest clones make up roughly 12%. The sequenced sample was peripheral blood. The source of these receptors is a woman aged 55-69 years with active or convalescent COVID-19.

The chain links TRBV18 to TRBJ2-5; 9 nucleotides agree with TRBD1. Germline CDR1 KGHSH, CDR2 LQKENI. Trimming removed 6 bases from V and 4 bases from J; junction bases left unmatched: 15. There are 17 residues in the CDR3. CDR3 region: CASSLRGDRVATETQYF. In DNA form, the CDR3 reads TGTGCCAGCTCCCTTCGGGGGGACAGGGTAGCGACAGAGACCCAGTACTTC.

This chain connects TRBV6-6 to TRBJ2-1, with 7 bases lining up with TRBD2. The CDR3 spans 16 residues. The V and J ends lost 7 bases and 8 bases, in that order; junction bases with no gene match: 17. Germline V gene sequence: CDR1 MNHNY, CDR2 SVGAGI (reference sequence). The CDR3 spells CASTDPFAGDHDEQFF. The DNA for the CDR3 is TGTGCCAGCACCGACCCTTTTGCGGGGGATCACGATGAGCAGTTCTTC.

This clone was detected once. CDR3 bases: TGTGCCAGCAGCCCCGGGCCTAGCACCGAGCAGTACTTC. This codes for CASSPGPSTEQYF. This chain links TRBV7-6 with TRBJ2-7, with D possibly being TRBD2 (5 bases). The germline CDR1 and CDR2 sequences are SGHVS and FNYEAQ. This CDR3 is built from 13 residues. Trimming shortened V by 5 bases and J by 6 bases, and 14 bases separated the two germline ends.

This clone was detected a few times. The chain uses TRBV2 and TRBJ2-3; 8 bases align to TRBD1. V was pared by 8 bases and J by 4 bases, with 2 bases of the junction left unmatched. This CDR3 is built from 12 residues. Germline V gives CDR1 SNHLY, CDR2 FYNNEI. CDR3 sequence: CASVQGADTQYF. DNA for the CDR3: TGTGCCAGCGTACAGGGGGCAGATACGCAGTATTTT.

This rearrangement joins TRBV4-3 to TRBJ1-1; TRBD1 matches at 8 bases. CDR3 length equals 17 residues. Germline V gene sequence: CDR1 LGHNA, CDR2 YSLEER. Losses at the gene ends were 0 bases for V and 1 base for J; bases not matched to a gene: 7. The CDR3 nucleotides read TGCGCCAGCAGCCAAGATTGGGAGGACAGGGAGAACACTGAAGCTTTCTTT. Translation gives CASSQDWEDRENTEAFF.

This rearrangement joins TRBV9 to TRBJ1-6, with 10 bases aligning to TRBD1. There are 15 residues in the CDR3. The germline V gene has CDR1 SGDLS and CDR2 YYNGEE. V gave up 2 bases and J gave up 8 bases; unmatched junction bases: 4. Here the CDR3 DNA reads TGTGCCAGCAGCGTCGTGGGGACAGGGGATTCACCCCTCCACTTT. This translates into CASSVVGTGDSPLHF.

The rearrangement joins TRBV28 to TRBJ1-1; a weak D match, TRBD1 (6 bases). The CDR3 covers 14 residues. The germline V gene has CDR1 MDHEN and CDR2 SYDVKM. The V end lost 2 bases, the J end lost 4 bases, and 11 bases lay between the germline ends. The CDR3 spells CASSLGGWSTEAFF. The CDR3 DNA is TGTGCCAGCAGTTTAGGGGGCTGGAGCACTGAAGCTTTCTTT.

This rearrangement joins TRBV18 to TRBJ2-3; D uncertain. Germline values: CDR1 KGHSH, CDR2 LQKENI. The CDR3 is made up of 13 amino acids. V was shortened by 6 bases and J by 2 bases, with 9 bases between the two germline ends. The CDR3 DNA sequence: TGTGCCAGCTCTGGGCTCGTCACAGATACGCAGTATTTT. This encodes CASSGLVTDTQYF.

The V gene is TRBV2, the J gene TRBJ1-2, with 7 bases matching TRBD1. Germline assignment: CDR1 SNHLY and CDR2 FYNNEI. CDR3 length equals 13 residues. V lost 2 bases to trimming and J lost 6 bases; unmatched junction nucleotides: 3. DNA of the CDR3: TGTGCCAGCAGTGAACAGGGGGACCATGGCTACACCTTC. It codes for CASSEQGDHGYTF.

This chain connects TRBV19 to TRBJ1-3; D may be TRBD1 (6 bases). This CDR3 spans 17 amino acids. Germline V CDR1 and CDR2: LNHDA, SQIVND (reference sequence). Trimming removed 0 bases at V and 0 bases at J, with 12 bases between. The CDR3 bases are TGTGCCAGTAGTATAGATCCCCGGGGACACTCTGGAAACACCATATATTTT. Translation: CASSIDPRGHSGNTIYF. Full variable domain (outside the CDR3, taken from reference TRBV19 and TRBJ1-3): DGGITQSPKYLFRKEGQNVTLSCEQNLNHDAMYWYRQDPGQGLRLIYYSQIVNDFQKGDIAEGYSVSREKKESFPLTVTSAQKNPTAFYLCASSIDPRGHSGNTIYFGEGSWLTVV.

The chain recombines TRBV15 with TRBJ1-1; the D gene is possibly TRBD1 (6 bases). Between the trimmed V and J ends, which lost 8 bases and 0 bases, there was a span of 16 bases. The CDR3 length is 15 residues. The germline V gene has CDR1 LNHNV and CDR2 YYDKDF (reference sequence). The CDR3 region has the DNA TGTGCCACCCTCCGGGCCAGGGGCTTGAACACTGAAGCTTTCTTT. This translates into CATLRARGLNTEAFF.

The rearrangement links TRBV6-6 to TRBJ1-1, with 7 bases matching TRBD1. The CDR3 covers 15 residues. J gave up 7 bases and V 5 bases, and 13 bases lay outside the gene matches. Germline V lookup: CDR1 MNHNY, CDR2 SVGAGI (reference sequence). CDR3 coding DNA: TGTGCCAGCAGTCATAGCCCTGACAGGGCGAGTGAAGCTTTCTTT. Its translation: CASSHSPDRASEAFF.

This sequence joins TRBV6-5 and TRBJ1-5; the match to TRBD1 covers 8 bases. CDR3 size: 15 residues. Germline-derived CDR1 and CDR2 are MNHEY and SVGAGI. With V trimmed by 6 bases and J by 5 bases, 9 bases remained unmatched. Here the CDR3 DNA reads TGTGCCAGCAGCCGTACAGGGGGTAAAGATCAGCCCCAGCATTTT. It translates to CASSRTGGKDQPQHF.

This rearrangement joins TRBV7-2 to TRBJ1-4; TRBD1 agrees at 7 bases. This CDR3 is built from 15 residues. Losses at the gene ends were 5 bases for V and 8 bases for J; bases not matched to a gene: 11. Germline lookup yields CDR1 SGHTA and CDR2 FQGNSA. The CDR3 spells CASSTQRQGWEKLFF. In nucleotides, the CDR3 is TGTGCCAGCAGCACCCAGCGACAGGGATGGGAAAAACTGTTTTTT.

The gene calls are TRBV30 and TRBJ2-5; unclear D gene. The CDR3 length is 13 residues. The germline V and J ends were trimmed by 1 base and 6 bases, with 12 bases remaining between them. Per germline, CDR1 GTSNPN and CDR2 SVGIG (reference sequence). CDR3 sequence: CAWSEASEQTQYF. The CDR3 nucleotides read TGTGCCTGGAGTGAGGCTAGTGAACAGACCCAGTACTTC.

CDR3 region: CASSPDRVNTGELFF. The CDR3 region has the DNA TGTGCCAGCAGCCCGGACAGGGTCAACACCGGGGAGCTGTTTTTT. The genes are TRBV2 and TRBJ2-2; 8 bases align to TRBD1. Germline values: CDR1 SNHLY, CDR2 FYNNEI. The CDR3 has 15 amino acids. V shed 6 bases and J 2 bases; nucleotides not matched to a gene: 5.

The chain is built from TRBV10-2 and TRBJ1-3, with D tentatively TRBD1 (5 bases). Germline V lookup: CDR1 WSHSY, CDR2 SAAADI. V lost 2 bases and J lost 4, with 9 bases in between. The CDR3 length is 14 residues. DNA of the CDR3: TGCGCCAGCAGTGAGCAGGGATCCGGAAACACCATATATTTT. Protein product: CASSEQGSGNTIYF.

The chain joins TRBV9 to TRBJ1-1; 7 nucleotides match TRBD1. The CDR3 extends over 14 amino acids. In germline, CDR1 is SGDLS, CDR2 YYNGEE. V lost 6 bases to trimming and J lost 5 bases; unmatched junction nucleotides: 10. The CDR3 is CASTRDSTGTEAFF. The CDR3 DNA follows: TGTGCCAGCACCCGCGACTCGACAGGGACTGAAGCTTTCTTT.

On this clone: Given a much more abundant clone one base away, this may be a read error. The rearrangement joins TRBV19 to TRBJ1-5, with 8 bases identical to TRBD1. Germline CDR1 reads LNHDA; CDR2 reads SQIVND (reference sequence). Unmatched junction bases numbered 2, after V lost 4 bases and J lost 6 bases. This CDR3 has 13 amino acids. The CDR3 loop is CASSTGGFQPQHF. CDR3 sequence (DNA): TGTGCCAGTAGTACAGGGGGCTTTCAGCCCCAGCATTTT.

CDR3: CASISRDSPNYGYTF. DNA for the CDR3: TGTGCCAGTATCAGCCGGGACAGTCCTAACTATGGCTACACCTTC. V gene TRBV19 combines with J gene TRBJ1-2; 7 bases agree with TRBD1. The germline gives CDR1 LNHDA, CDR2 SQIVND (reference sequence). With V trimmed by 7 bases and J by 0 bases, 8 bases remained unmatched. This CDR3 has 15 amino acids.

In DNA, the CDR3 is TGTGCCAGCAGTTATCAACAGGGCGTCACCGAGCAGTACTTC. It codes for CASSYQQGVTEQYF. The rearrangement uses TRBV27 and TRBJ2-7; D perhaps matches TRBD1 (6 bases). The CDR3 is 14 residues long. Germline values: CDR1 MNHEY, CDR2 SMNVEV (reference sequence). Trimming removed 4 bases at V and 6 bases at J, with 16 bases between.

The gene calls are TRBV7-3 and TRBJ2-5, with 8 bases matching TRBD2. The germline gives CDR1 SGHTA, CDR2 FQGTGA. The CDR3 has 15 residues. Trimming at V came to 3 bases and at J to 5 bases, leaving 8 bases not matched to a gene. In nucleotides, the CDR3 is TGTGCCAGCAGCTTTACCGGGGGGGCCCGGGAGACCCAGTACTTC. Translating it yields CASSFTGGARETQYF.

This clone was observed a single time. The gene calls are TRBV10-3 and TRBJ2-7; unclear D gene. V dropped 0 bases and J dropped 4 bases, with 10 bases sitting between them. The CDR3 has 14 amino acids. The germline V gene encodes CDR1 ENHRY and CDR2 SYGVKD. The CDR3 sequence: CAISESGRSYEQYF. CDR3 sequence (DNA): TGTGCCATCAGTGAGTCAGGCAGGTCGTACGAGCAGTACTTC.

This chain joins TRBV21-1 and TRBJ1-5; TRBD1 reflects the table's D call only, with no check against the DNA. TRBV21-1 is tagged as a pseudogene. This CDR3 spans 16 amino acids. In DNA form, the CDR3 reads TGTGCCAGCAGCAGGCCTCAGGGGGCTGGCAATCAGCCCCAGCATTTT. Its protein product is CASSRPQGAGNQPQHF.

The genes are TRBV2 and TRBJ2-2, with TRBD1 matching over 9 bases. Germline-derived CDR1 and CDR2 are SNHLY and FYNNEI. The CDR3 is 12 amino acids. J was trimmed by 13 bases and V by 11 bases; bases with no gene match: 11. CDR3 nucleotide sequence: TGTGCCCCCGCCCCCGGGACAGGGTGGCTGTTTTTT. Translating it yields CAPAPGTGWLFF.

The chain recombines TRBV15 with TRBJ2-1, with D uncertain. V gave up 1 base and J gave up 4 bases, with 8 bases separating them. The CDR3 length is 14 residues. The germline V gene encodes CDR1 LNHNV and CDR2 YYDKDF (reference sequence). The CDR3 region has the DNA TGTGCCACCAGCAGAGGAGTTCAATACAATGAGCAGTTCTTC. Encoded protein: CATSRGVQYNEQFF.

The chain carries TRBV6-5 and TRBJ2-7; the D is unclear. Germline assignment: CDR1 MNHEY and CDR2 SVGAGI. This CDR3 is 13 amino acids long. Trimming cost V 6 bases and J 6 bases, with 15 bases left between them. CDR3 in DNA: TGTGCCAGCAGCTCCCAGGTCTTCAGCGAGCAGTACTTC. Protein: CASSSQVFSEQYF.

This chain connects TRBV5-1 to TRBJ1-6; D call uncertain. Trimming cost V 5 bases and J 6 bases, with 15 bases left between them. The V gene's germline CDR1 is SGHRS and CDR2 YFSETQ. The CDR3 consists of 15 residues. CDR3 protein: CASSLTGNPNSPLHF. The CDR3 nucleotides read TGCGCCAGCAGTCTGACGGGGAACCCTAATTCACCCCTCCACTTT.

The chain recombines TRBV30 with TRBJ1-2; D is perhaps TRBD1 (5 bases). Trimming removed 4 bases from V and 5 bases from J, with 11 bases in between. Germline-derived CDR1 and CDR2 are GTSNPN and SVGIG (reference sequence). The CDR3 has 12 amino acids. Here the CDR3 reads CAWNRGLYGYTF. Here the CDR3 DNA reads TGTGCCTGGAATCGGGGACTTTATGGCTACACCTTC.

The rearrangement links TRBV28 to TRBJ1-5, with 11 bases fitting TRBD1. Germline CDR1 and CDR2: MDHEN and SYDVKM. There are 16 residues in the CDR3. V lost 2 bases and J lost 7; bases outside the gene matches: 7. This chain's CDR3 is CASSLPDRGRRQPQHF. The CDR3, as DNA: TGTGCCAGCAGTTTACCGGACAGGGGGCGCCGGCAGCCCCAGCATTTT. Drawing the rest from reference TRBV28 and TRBJ1-5, the complete variable domain is DVKVTQSSRYLVKRTGEKVFLECVQDMDHENMFWYRQDPGLGLRLIYFSYDVKMKEKGDIPEGYSVSREKKERFSLILESASTNQTSMYLCASSLPDRGRRQPQHFGDGTRLSIL.